The clone carrying this T cell receptor beta chain came up many times. As yet, its antigen is unknown. These data belong to a study of CD8+CD57+ T cells in acquired aplastic anemia. As for the study in general: CD4+ cells from healthy donors averaged approximately 11 million reads.

TCR beta VDJ and CDR3 profiles were obtained from a genomic DNA template. From the reads, TCRdb called clonotypes with MiXCR, one entry per CDR3 protein. The repertoire has 400,000 to 450,000 distinct CDR3 sequences, around 72% of them found once; the top ten carry under 4.5%. Study-wide results and limits: It was found that roughly 31 CD8+ CDR3 sequences were shared between patients and controls.

This clonotype was sampled from a human donor in good health, serving as a control. The specimen sequenced was sorted CD4+, CD8+, or CD8+CD57+ T cells (not recorded which) from PBMCs.

CDR3 coding DNA: TGTGCCAGCACCACCCCCGGGACAGACCCTGCAACTAATGAAAAACTGTTTTTT. This gives the protein CASTTPGTDPATNEKLFF. The rearrangement uses TRBV5-8 and TRBJ1-4; 7 positions agree with TRBD1. Germline V gene data show CDR1 as SGHTS and CDR2 as YDEGEE. Losses at the gene ends were 6 bases for V and 0 bases for J; bases not matched to a gene: 14. The CDR3 runs to 18 residues.